In its sample, the clone carrying this TCR beta chain was seen a few times. Its antigen is unidentified. The V end was cut by 6 bases, the J end by 4 bases, with 12 bases between. Germline CDR1 SNHLY, CDR2 FYNNEI. The CDR3 runs 13 residues. The sample originates from a study of T cell repertoires in cytomegalovirus infection. Study-wide context: Public TCR beta signatures were indicative of both CMV infection and a matching HLA type.

TCRdb re-analysed the reads in MiXCR, keeping a single row per CDR3 protein. The table has about 190,000 distinct CDR3 sequences, roughly 9.8% seen once. Study-wide results and caveats: The ex vivo response was dominated by HLA-C-restricted CMV-specific TCR beta clonotypes. Pooled public TCR beta family frequency picked out CMV carriers with the relevant HLA.

The gene calls are TRBV2 and TRBJ2-5; tentatively, D is TRBD1 (5 bases). The origin of this receptor is a human donor in good health (CMV status not recorded). Some clones in this sample may be carry-over from other donors' samples. Material for sequencing was PBMCs. The CDR3 coding sequence is TGTGCCAGCAGCGTACAGGTTTCAGAGACCCAGTACTTC. Encoded protein: CASSVQVSETQYF.